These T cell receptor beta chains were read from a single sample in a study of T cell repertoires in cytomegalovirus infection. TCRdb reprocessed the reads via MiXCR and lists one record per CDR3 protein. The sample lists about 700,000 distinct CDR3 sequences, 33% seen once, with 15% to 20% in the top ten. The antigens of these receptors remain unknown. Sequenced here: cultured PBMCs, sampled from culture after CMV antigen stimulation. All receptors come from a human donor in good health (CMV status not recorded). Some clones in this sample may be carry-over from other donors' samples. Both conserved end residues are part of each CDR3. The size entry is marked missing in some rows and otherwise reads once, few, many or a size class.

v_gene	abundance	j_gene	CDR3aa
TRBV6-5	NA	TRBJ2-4	CASSSLSGRSIQYF
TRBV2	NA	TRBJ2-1	CASRDHRPHPYNEQFF
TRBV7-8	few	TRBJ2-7	CASSPKSQVLSYEQYF
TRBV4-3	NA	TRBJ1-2	CASSPEGGYGYTF
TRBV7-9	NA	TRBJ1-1	CASSSLQGWDTEAFF
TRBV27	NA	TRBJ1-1	CASSLSGKSAGKGPEAFF
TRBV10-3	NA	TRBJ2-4	CAISESKLLSIQYF
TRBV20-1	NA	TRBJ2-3	CSASRGGAGGGDTQYF
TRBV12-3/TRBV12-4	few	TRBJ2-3	CASTRARTSFPDTQYF
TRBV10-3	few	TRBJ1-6	CAPGSPRVHNSPLHF
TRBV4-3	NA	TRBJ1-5	CASSQESDSNQPQHF
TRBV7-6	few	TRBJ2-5	CASSSGTALGTQYF
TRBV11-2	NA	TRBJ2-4	CASSLVRGRHQNIQYF
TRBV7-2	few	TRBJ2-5	CASSPQSPTSGEETQYF
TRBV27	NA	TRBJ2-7	CASRSLLGPSEEQYF
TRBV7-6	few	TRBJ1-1	CASSRGGNEAFF
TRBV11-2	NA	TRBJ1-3	CASRDGDSGNTIYF
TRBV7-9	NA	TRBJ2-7	CASSLLEGTGNFEQYF
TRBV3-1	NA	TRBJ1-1	CASSGLRDTEAFF
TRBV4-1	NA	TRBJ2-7	CASSQEPQFHEQYF
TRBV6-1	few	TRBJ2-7	CASSPGNTYEQYF
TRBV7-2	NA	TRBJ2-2	CASSWAHTSNTGELFF
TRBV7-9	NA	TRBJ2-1	CASSLLAAAAYNEQFF
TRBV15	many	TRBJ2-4	CATSDRAGANQYF
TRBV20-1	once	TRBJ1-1	CSARGGFQGTEAFF
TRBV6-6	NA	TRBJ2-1	CASKAESYYNEQFF
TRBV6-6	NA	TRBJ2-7	CASGRDKSYEQYF
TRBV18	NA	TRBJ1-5	CASSLSSLGEKDQPQHF
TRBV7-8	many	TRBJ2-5	CASSPNGVGETQYF
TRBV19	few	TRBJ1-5	CASSRTGLQPQHF
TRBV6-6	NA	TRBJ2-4	CASSRPGLAGVGKNIQYF
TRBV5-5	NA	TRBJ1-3	CASSSFGGSGNTIYF
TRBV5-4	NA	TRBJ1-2	CASRRSGQIYGYTF
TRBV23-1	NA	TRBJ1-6	CASSQKLGDRRRGSPLHF
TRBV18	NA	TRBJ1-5	CASSPPGGLVGQPQHF
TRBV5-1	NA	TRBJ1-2	CASSEGFPSFGYTF
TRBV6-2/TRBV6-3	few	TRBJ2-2	CASSYQQPRNTGELFF
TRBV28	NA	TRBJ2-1	CATKINEQFF
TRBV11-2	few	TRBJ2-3	CASSFWVGTDTQYF
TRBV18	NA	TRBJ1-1	CASSRAEGTEAFF
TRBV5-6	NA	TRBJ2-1	CASSVVSGARFF
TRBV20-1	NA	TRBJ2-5	CSANPGEGETQYF
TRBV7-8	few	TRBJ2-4	CASSLVLGGAVAKNIQYF
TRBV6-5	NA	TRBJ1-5	CASSPTGVGGNQPQHF
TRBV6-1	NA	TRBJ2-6	CASRGVAPGANVLTF
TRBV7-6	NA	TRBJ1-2	CASSFQGTDGYTF
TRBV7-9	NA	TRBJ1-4	CASNRWQGNEKLFF
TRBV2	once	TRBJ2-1	CASSGTESSYNEQFF
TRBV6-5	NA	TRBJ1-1	CASRSTGGEAFF
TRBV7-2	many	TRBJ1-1	CASSSLNGAEAFF
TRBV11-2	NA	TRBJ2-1	CASSLLKGQGANNEQFF
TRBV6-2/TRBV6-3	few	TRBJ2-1	CASSYSSRLAGGSDEQFF
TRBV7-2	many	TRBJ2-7	CASSPIAGGTYEQYF
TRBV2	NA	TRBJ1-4	CASRGDSNEKLFF
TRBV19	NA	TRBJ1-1	CASSLQTGGEAFF
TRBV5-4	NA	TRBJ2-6	CASRTFDSGANVLTF